Listed below are T cell receptor beta chains from one sample, sequenced in a study of molecular identifiers for immune sequencing clone quantification. From the PCR reads, TCRdb called clonotypes with MiXCR, one entry per CDR3 protein. The sample lists some 65,000 distinct CDR3 sequences, 18% occurring once. The sequenced sample was naive CD8+ T cells from blood, with Jurkat cell RNA spiked in. Receptor source: a human donor in good health. Some libraries in this study had Jurkat cell RNA spiked in. Each CDR3 is given with its conserved first and last residue. Each record gives: clone size, D gene, V gene, J gene, CDR3 protein, CDR3 DNA. D genes are given only for firm matches. Rows may omit the clone size; those that give it use once, few, many or a size class.

clone size: many; D gene: TRBD2; V gene: TRBV7-9; J gene: TRBJ2-2; CDR3 protein: CASSHGTSGNTGELFF; CDR3 DNA: TGTGCCAGCAGCCATGGGACTAGCGGGAACACCGGGGAGCTGTTTTTT
clone size: NA; D gene: NA; V gene: TRBV5-5; J gene: TRBJ2-5; CDR3 protein: CASSAGNQETQYF; CDR3 DNA: TGTGCCAGCAGCGCGGGGAACCAAGAGACCCAGTACTTC
clone size: few; D gene: NA; V gene: TRBV5-4; J gene: TRBJ2-7; CDR3 protein: CASSSGNYEQYF; CDR3 DNA: TGTGCCAGCAGCTCAGGGAACTACGAGCAGTACTTC
clone size: many; D gene: TRBD1; V gene: TRBV4-1; J gene: TRBJ1-1; CDR3 protein: CASSLPGGWGDTEAFF; CDR3 DNA: TGCGCCAGCAGCCTCCCAGGGGGCTGGGGGGACACTGAAGCTTTCTTT
clone size: many; D gene: NA; V gene: TRBV9; J gene: TRBJ2-3; CDR3 protein: CASSVDFSPDTQYF; CDR3 DNA: TGTGCCAGCAGCGTCGACTTTTCCCCAGATACGCAGTATTTT
clone size: many; D gene: NA; V gene: TRBV19; J gene: TRBJ1-5; CDR3 protein: CASSIDREGDQPQHF; CDR3 DNA: TGTGCCAGTAGTATAGATCGTGAGGGGGATCAGCCCCAGCATTTT
clone size: many; D gene: TRBD1; V gene: TRBV18; J gene: TRBJ2-7; CDR3 protein: CASSPQGESTYEQYF; CDR3 DNA: TGTGCCAGCTCGCCCCAGGGGGAGAGCACCTACGAGCAGTACTTC
clone size: many; D gene: NA; V gene: TRBV4-1; J gene: TRBJ2-4; CDR3 protein: CASSQDSGINIQYF; CDR3 DNA: TGCGCCAGCAGCCAAGACTCCGGGATAAACATTCAGTACTTC
clone size: NA; D gene: NA; V gene: TRBV7-9; J gene: TRBJ2-1; CDR3 protein: CASRDSRVSSYNEQFF; CDR3 DNA: TGTGCCAGCAGGGATAGCCGGGTGAGCTCCTACAATGAGCAGTTCTTC
clone size: NA; D gene: NA; V gene: TRBV11-3; J gene: TRBJ2-5; CDR3 protein: CASSNKGVVSSGFQETQYF; CDR3 DNA: TGTGCCAGCAGCAACAAGGGGGTCGTGTCTAGCGGTTTCCAAGAGACCCAGTACTTC
clone size: NA; D gene: TRBD2; V gene: TRBV4-2; J gene: TRBJ2-7; CDR3 protein: CASSPGLAGIEQYF; CDR3 DNA: TGTGCCAGCAGCCCTGGACTAGCGGGAATTGAGCAGTACTTC
clone size: medium-sized; D gene: NA; V gene: TRBV4-1; J gene: TRBJ2-6; CDR3 protein: CASSQAGVPGANVLTF; CDR3 DNA: TGCGCCAGCAGCCAAGCGGGAGTTCCTGGGGCCAACGTCCTGACTTTC
clone size: NA; D gene: NA; V gene: TRBV27; J gene: TRBJ1-5; CDR3 protein: CASSLFFDQPQHF; CDR3 DNA: TGTGCCAGCAGTTTATTTTTTGATCAGCCCCAGCATTTT
clone size: NA; D gene: TRBD1; V gene: TRBV29-1; J gene: TRBJ1-1; CDR3 protein: CSVWGQGANTKAFF; CDR3 DNA: TGCAGCGTTTGGGGGCAGGGGGCGAACACTAAGGCTTTCTTT
clone size: few; D gene: NA; V gene: TRBV24-1; J gene: TRBJ2-3; CDR3 protein: CATSDYTTDTQYF; CDR3 DNA: TGTGCCACCAGTGATTACACAACAGATACGCAGTATTTT
clone size: few; D gene: TRBD2; V gene: TRBV6-5; J gene: TRBJ2-2; CDR3 protein: CASSSLWLAGAPNTGELFF; CDR3 DNA: TGTGCCAGCAGTTCCTTATGGCTAGCGGGAGCTCCCAACACCGGGGAGCTGTTTTTT
clone size: few; D gene: NA; V gene: TRBV19; J gene: TRBJ1-2; CDR3 protein: CATLDSFNYGYTF; CDR3 DNA: TGTGCCACCTTAGACAGCTTTAACTATGGCTACACCTTC
clone size: NA; D gene: NA; V gene: TRBV11-2; J gene: TRBJ2-4; CDR3 protein: CASSGGLENIQYF; CDR3 DNA: TGTGCCAGCAGCGGAGGGTTGGAGAACATTCAGTACTTC
clone size: many; D gene: NA; V gene: TRBV4-1; J gene: TRBJ1-2; CDR3 protein: CASSQDSGGYHYGYTF; CDR3 DNA: TGCGCCAGCAGCCAAGACTCTGGAGGGTACCACTATGGCTACACCTTC
clone size: many; D gene: TRBD2; V gene: TRBV11-3; J gene: TRBJ2-3; CDR3 protein: CASSPTSGFTDTQYF; CDR3 DNA: TGTGCCAGCAGCCCGACTAGCGGCTTCACAGATACGCAGTATTTT
clone size: many; D gene: NA; V gene: TRBV20-1; J gene: TRBJ2-1; CDR3 protein: CSARDPGLNYNEQFF; CDR3 DNA: TGCAGTGCTAGAGATCCGGGACTGAACTACAATGAGCAGTTCTTC
clone size: many; D gene: NA; V gene: TRBV7-9; J gene: TRBJ1-6; CDR3 protein: CASSPPGPNSPLHF; CDR3 DNA: TGTGCCAGCAGCCCCCCGGGCCCAAATTCACCCCTCCACTTT
clone size: many; D gene: NA; V gene: TRBV6-5; J gene: TRBJ2-1; CDR3 protein: CASSSRGDNEQFF; CDR3 DNA: TGTGCCAGCTCGTCCAGGGGGGATAATGAGCAGTTCTTC
clone size: many; D gene: TRBD2; V gene: TRBV30; J gene: TRBJ2-7; CDR3 protein: CAWSELAGGPNEQYF; CDR3 DNA: TGTGCCTGGAGTGAACTAGCGGGAGGGCCTAACGAGCAGTACTTC
clone size: many; D gene: NA; V gene: TRBV7-9; J gene: TRBJ1-5; CDR3 protein: CASSLIRGQNSNQPQHF; CDR3 DNA: TGTGCCAGCAGCCTTATCAGGGGACAAAATAGCAATCAGCCCCAGCATTTT
clone size: many; D gene: NA; V gene: TRBV30; J gene: TRBJ2-2; CDR3 protein: CAWAPRYGELFF; CDR3 DNA: TGTGCCTGGGCCCCCCGGTACGGGGAGCTGTTTTTT
clone size: NA; D gene: NA; V gene: TRBV11-2; J gene: TRBJ2-7; CDR3 protein: CASSIPPVGDSYEQYF; CDR3 DNA: TGTGCCAGCAGCATACCACCGGTTGGAGATTCCTACGAGCAGTACTTC
clone size: NA; D gene: NA; V gene: TRBV20-1; J gene: TRBJ2-1; CDR3 protein: CSASDEVFAYEQFF; CDR3 DNA: TGCAGTGCTAGCGACGAAGTTTTTGCCTATGAGCAGTTCTTC
clone size: many; D gene: NA; V gene: TRBV5-4; J gene: TRBJ2-1; CDR3 protein: CASSNPTAGSYNEQFF; CDR3 DNA: TGTGCCAGCAGCAACCCGACAGCGGGCTCCTACAATGAGCAGTTCTTC
clone size: many; D gene: NA; V gene: TRBV7-8; J gene: TRBJ2-3; CDR3 protein: CASSPNGGGTDTQYF; CDR3 DNA: TGTGCCAGCAGCCCGAATGGGGGTGGCACAGATACGCAGTATTTT
clone size: many; D gene: NA; V gene: TRBV11-2; J gene: TRBJ2-1; CDR3 protein: CASSLFPDEQFF; CDR3 DNA: TGTGCCAGCAGCTTATTCCCGGATGAGCAGTTCTTC
clone size: few; D gene: NA; V gene: TRBV2; J gene: TRBJ2-7; CDR3 protein: CASSDGPYEQYF; CDR3 DNA: TGTGCCAGCAGTGATGGGCCCTACGAGCAGTACTTC
clone size: many; D gene: NA; V gene: TRBV5-6; J gene: TRBJ2-5; CDR3 protein: CASSLAGVDETQYF; CDR3 DNA: TGTGCCAGCAGCTTGGCGGGAGTGGACGAGACCCAGTACTTC
clone size: once; D gene: NA; V gene: TRBV27; J gene: TRBJ2-7; CDR3 protein: CASSPIASGGYYEQYF; CDR3 DNA: TGTGCCAGCAGTCCTATAGCCTCGGGGGGCTACTACGAGCAGTACTTC
clone size: many; D gene: TRBD2; V gene: TRBV4-3; J gene: TRBJ2-1; CDR3 protein: CASSQDWAGGYNEQFF; CDR3 DNA: TGCGCCAGCAGCCAAGATTGGGCGGGAGGGTACAATGAGCAGTTCTTC
clone size: many; D gene: TRBD1; V gene: TRBV4-1; J gene: TRBJ2-5; CDR3 protein: CASSQEFRDRGKETQYF; CDR3 DNA: TGCGCCAGCAGCCAGGAATTCCGGGACAGGGGGAAAGAGACCCAGTACTTC
clone size: many; D gene: NA; V gene: TRBV5-1; J gene: TRBJ2-5; CDR3 protein: CASSLEDRSLGETQYF; CDR3 DNA: TGCGCCAGCAGCTTGGAGGACCGAAGCCTTGGGGAGACCCAGTACTTC
clone size: many; D gene: NA; V gene: TRBV7-9; J gene: TRBJ1-1; CDR3 protein: CASGSPHGVNTEAFF; CDR3 DNA: TGTGCCAGCGGCTCCCCACACGGAGTGAACACTGAAGCTTTCTTT
clone size: NA; D gene: TRBD2; V gene: TRBV7-2; J gene: TRBJ2-1; CDR3 protein: CASSSGLAGGGEQFF; CDR3 DNA: TGTGCCAGCAGCTCAGGACTAGCAGGAGGAGGTGAGCAGTTCTTC
clone size: many; D gene: TRBD2; V gene: TRBV27; J gene: TRBJ2-1; CDR3 protein: CASSSGTPYNEQFF; CDR3 DNA: TGTGCCAGCAGCAGCGGGACCCCGTACAATGAGCAGTTCTTC
clone size: few; D gene: TRBD1; V gene: TRBV20-1; J gene: TRBJ2-7; CDR3 protein: CSARETGTGGTEQYF; CDR3 DNA: TGCAGTGCTAGAGAAACCGGGACAGGGGGGACCGAGCAGTACTTC
clone size: few; D gene: TRBD2; V gene: TRBV5-1; J gene: TRBJ2-3; CDR3 protein: CASSSLTSGRGYGTDTQYF; CDR3 DNA: TGCGCCAGCAGCTCGCTGACTAGCGGGAGAGGTTATGGCACAGATACGCAGTATTTT
clone size: NA; D gene: NA; V gene: TRBV7-8; J gene: TRBJ1-5; CDR3 protein: CASSPKVGSNQPQHF; CDR3 DNA: TGTGCCAGCAGCCCGAAAGTTGGTAGCAATCAGCCCCAGCATTTT
clone size: many; D gene: NA; V gene: TRBV20-1; J gene: TRBJ2-3; CDR3 protein: CSARVIPGHTDTQYF; CDR3 DNA: TGCAGTGCTAGAGTAATTCCAGGTCACACAGATACGCAGTATTTT
clone size: many; D gene: TRBD2; V gene: TRBV7-2; J gene: TRBJ2-3; CDR3 protein: CASSLALAGHRSDTQYF; CDR3 DNA: TGTGCCAGCAGCTTAGCTTTAGCGGGACACCGATCCGATACGCAGTATTTT
clone size: NA; D gene: NA; V gene: TRBV7-9; J gene: TRBJ1-4; CDR3 protein: CASTPPGSTGREKLFF; CDR3 DNA: TGTGCCAGCACCCCCCCCGGGTCAACAGGGAGGGAAAAACTGTTTTTT
clone size: once; D gene: NA; V gene: TRBV19; J gene: TRBJ2-7; CDR3 protein: CASSPTQSYEQHF; CDR3 DNA: TGTGCCAGTAGTCCGACACAATCCTACGAGCAGCACTTC
clone size: many; D gene: NA; V gene: TRBV10-3; J gene: TRBJ2-6; CDR3 protein: CAISELGAGANVLTF; CDR3 DNA: TGTGCCATCAGTGAATTGGGGGCTGGGGCCAACGTCCTGACTTTC
clone size: many; D gene: NA; V gene: TRBV7-9; J gene: TRBJ2-3; CDR3 protein: CASSPATDTQYF; CDR3 DNA: TGTGCCAGCAGCCCGGCCACAGATACGCAGTATTTT